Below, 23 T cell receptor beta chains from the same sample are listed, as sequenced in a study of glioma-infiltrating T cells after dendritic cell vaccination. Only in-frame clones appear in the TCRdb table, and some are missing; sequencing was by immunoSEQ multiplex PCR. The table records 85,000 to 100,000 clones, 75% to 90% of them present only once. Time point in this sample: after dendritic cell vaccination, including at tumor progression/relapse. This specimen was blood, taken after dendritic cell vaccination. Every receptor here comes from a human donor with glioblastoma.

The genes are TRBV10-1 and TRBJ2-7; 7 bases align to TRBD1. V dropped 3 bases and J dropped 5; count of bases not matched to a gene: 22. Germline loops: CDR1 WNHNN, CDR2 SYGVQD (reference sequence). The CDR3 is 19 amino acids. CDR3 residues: CASSESAGTDASVRDEQYF. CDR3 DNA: TGCGCCAGCAGTGAATCGGCCGGGACAGACGCCTCGGTTAGGGACGAGCAGTACTTC.

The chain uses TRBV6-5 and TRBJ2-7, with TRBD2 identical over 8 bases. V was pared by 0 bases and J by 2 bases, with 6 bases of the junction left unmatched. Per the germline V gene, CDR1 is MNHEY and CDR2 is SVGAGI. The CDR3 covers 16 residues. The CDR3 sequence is CASSYSGLGRAYEQYF. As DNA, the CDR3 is TGTGCCAGCAGTTACTCGGGACTAGGTCGGGCCTACGAGCAGTACTTC.

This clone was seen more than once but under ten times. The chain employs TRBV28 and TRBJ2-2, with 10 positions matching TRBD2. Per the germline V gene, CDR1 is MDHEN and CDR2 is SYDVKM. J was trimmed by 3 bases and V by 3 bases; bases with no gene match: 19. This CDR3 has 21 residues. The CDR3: CASSFPGEIAGGGSHTGELFF. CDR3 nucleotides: TGTGCCAGCAGTTTTCCGGGTGAGATAGCGGGAGGAGGTTCGCACACCGGGGAGCTGTTTTTT.

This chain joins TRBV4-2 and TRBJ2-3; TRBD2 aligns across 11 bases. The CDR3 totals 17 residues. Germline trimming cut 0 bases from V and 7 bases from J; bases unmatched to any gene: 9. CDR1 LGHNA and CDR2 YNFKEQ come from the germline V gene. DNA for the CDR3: TGTGCCAGCAGCCAAGATTTCTCTAGCGGGAGGAGAAATACGCAGTATTTT. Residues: CASSQDFSSGRRNTQYF.

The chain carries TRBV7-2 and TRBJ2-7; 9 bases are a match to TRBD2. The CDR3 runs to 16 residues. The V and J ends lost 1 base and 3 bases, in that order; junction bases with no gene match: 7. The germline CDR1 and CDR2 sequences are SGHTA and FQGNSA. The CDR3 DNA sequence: TGTGCCAGCAGCTTAGTCGGTAGCGGGAGTGTCTACGAGCAGTACTTC. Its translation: CASSLVGSGSVYEQYF.

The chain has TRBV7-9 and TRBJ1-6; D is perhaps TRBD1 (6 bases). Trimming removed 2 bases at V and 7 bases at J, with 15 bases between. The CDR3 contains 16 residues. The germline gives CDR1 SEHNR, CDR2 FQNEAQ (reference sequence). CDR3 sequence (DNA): TGTGCCAGCAGCTTAAACGCCCGGCAGGGGAATTCACCCCTCCACTTT. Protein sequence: CASSLNARQGNSPLHF.

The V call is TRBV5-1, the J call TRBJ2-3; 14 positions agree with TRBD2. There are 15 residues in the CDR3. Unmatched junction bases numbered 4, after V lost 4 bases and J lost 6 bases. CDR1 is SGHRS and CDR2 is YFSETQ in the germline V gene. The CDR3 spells CASSPGTSGGDTQYF. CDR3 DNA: TGCGCCAGCAGCCCAGGGACTAGCGGGGGTGATACGCAGTATTTT.

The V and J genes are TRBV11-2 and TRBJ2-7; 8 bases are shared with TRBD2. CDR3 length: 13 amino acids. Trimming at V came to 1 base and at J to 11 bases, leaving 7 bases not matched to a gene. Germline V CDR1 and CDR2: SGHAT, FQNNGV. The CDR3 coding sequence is TGTGCCAGCAGCTTAGTCGGGTTGACTAGCGAGTACTTC. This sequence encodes CASSLVGLTSEYF.

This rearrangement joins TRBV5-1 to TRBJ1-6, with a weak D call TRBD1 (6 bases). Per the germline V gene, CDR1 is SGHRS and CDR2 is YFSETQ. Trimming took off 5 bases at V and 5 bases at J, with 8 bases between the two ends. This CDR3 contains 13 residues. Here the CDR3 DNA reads TGCGCCAGCAGGGGACAAGATAATTCACCCCTCCACTTT. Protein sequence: CASRGQDNSPLHF. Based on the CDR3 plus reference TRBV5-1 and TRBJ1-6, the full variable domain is KAGVTQTPRYLIKTRGQQVTLSCSPISGHRSVSWYQQTPGQGLQFLFEYFSETQRNKGNFPGRFSGRQFSNSRSEMNVSTLELGDSALYLCASRGQDNSPLHFGNGTRLTVT.

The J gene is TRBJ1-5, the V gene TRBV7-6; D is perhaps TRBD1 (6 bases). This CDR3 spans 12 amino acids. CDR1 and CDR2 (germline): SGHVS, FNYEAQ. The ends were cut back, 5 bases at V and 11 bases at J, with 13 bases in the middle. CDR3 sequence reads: CASSPRGGSQHF. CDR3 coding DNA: TGTGCCAGCAGCCCCCGAGGGGGATCCCAGCATTTT.

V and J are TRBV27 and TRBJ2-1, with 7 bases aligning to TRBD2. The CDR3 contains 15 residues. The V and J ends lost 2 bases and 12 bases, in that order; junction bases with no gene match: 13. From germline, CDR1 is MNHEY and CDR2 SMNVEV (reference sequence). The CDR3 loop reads CASSLVASGLLGQFF. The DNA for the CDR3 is TGTGCCAGCAGTTTAGTGGCTAGCGGACTTCTCGGGCAGTTCTTC.

The CDR3 DNA sequence: TGTGCCAGCAGCTCCGGACAGCGACCAACAACCTACGAGCAGTACTTC. Translated, it gives CASSSGQRPTTYEQYF. The chain carries TRBV5-4 and TRBJ2-7; TRBD1 might be the D (6 bases). Germline values: CDR1 SGHNT, CDR2 YYREEE (reference sequence). This CDR3 has 16 residues. The germline V and J ends were trimmed by 3 bases and 2 bases, with 18 bases remaining between them.

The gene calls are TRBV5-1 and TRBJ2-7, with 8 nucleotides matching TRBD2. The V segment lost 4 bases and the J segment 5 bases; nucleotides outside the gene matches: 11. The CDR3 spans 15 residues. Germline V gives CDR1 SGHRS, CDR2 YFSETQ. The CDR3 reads CASSRGAGGDHEQYF. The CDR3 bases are TGCGCCAGCAGCAGGGGGGCGGGAGGCGATCACGAGCAGTACTTC.

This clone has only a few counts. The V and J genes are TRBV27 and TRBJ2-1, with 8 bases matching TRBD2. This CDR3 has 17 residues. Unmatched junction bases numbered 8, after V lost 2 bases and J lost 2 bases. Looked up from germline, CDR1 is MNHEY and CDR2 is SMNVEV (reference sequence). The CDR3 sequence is CASSLGSMGLAYNEQFF. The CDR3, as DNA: TGTGCCAGCAGTTTAGGGTCTATGGGACTAGCCTACAATGAGCAGTTCTTC.

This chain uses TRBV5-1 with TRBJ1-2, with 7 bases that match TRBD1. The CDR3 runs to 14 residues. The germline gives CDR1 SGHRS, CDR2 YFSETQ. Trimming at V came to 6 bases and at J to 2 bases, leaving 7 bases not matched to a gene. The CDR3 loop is CASNRGQPNYGYTF. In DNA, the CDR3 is TGCGCCAGCAACCGGGGACAGCCCAACTATGGCTACACCTTC.

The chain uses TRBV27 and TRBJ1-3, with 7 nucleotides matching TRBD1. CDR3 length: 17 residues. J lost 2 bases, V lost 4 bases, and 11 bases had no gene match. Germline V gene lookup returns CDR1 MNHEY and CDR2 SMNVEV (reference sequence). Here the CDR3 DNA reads TGTGCCAGCAGTTCCCGCCGTACAGGGGTGACTGGAAACACCATATATTTT. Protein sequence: CASSSRRTGVTGNTIYF.

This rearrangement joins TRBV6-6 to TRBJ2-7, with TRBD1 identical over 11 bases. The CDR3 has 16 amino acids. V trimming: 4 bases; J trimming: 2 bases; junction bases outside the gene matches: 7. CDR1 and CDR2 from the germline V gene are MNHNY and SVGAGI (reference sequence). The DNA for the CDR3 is TGTGCCAGCAGTTTGGACAGGGGGCCCCCGCCCTACGAGCAGTACTTC. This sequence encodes CASSLDRGPPPYEQYF.

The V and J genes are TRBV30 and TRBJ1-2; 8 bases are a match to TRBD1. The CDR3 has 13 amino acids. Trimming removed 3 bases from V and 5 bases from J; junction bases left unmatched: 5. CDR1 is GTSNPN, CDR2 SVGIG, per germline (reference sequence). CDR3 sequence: CAWRLQGVYGYTF. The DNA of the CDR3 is TGTGCCTGGAGGTTACAGGGGGTTTATGGCTACACCTTC.

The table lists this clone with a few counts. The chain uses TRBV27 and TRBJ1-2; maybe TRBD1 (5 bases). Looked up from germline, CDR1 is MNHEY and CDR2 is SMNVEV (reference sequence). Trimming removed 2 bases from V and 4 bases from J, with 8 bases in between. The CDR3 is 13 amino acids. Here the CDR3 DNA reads TGTGCCAGCAGTTTAGGGGGGTTCTATGGCTACACCTTC. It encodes CASSLGGFYGYTF.

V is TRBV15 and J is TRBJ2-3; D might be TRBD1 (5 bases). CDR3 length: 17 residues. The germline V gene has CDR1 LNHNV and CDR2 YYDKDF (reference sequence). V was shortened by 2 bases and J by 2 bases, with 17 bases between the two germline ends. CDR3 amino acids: CATSRTRTSAYTDTQYF. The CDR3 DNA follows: TGTGCCACCAGCAGAACGAGGACATCTGCTTACACAGATACGCAGTATTTT.

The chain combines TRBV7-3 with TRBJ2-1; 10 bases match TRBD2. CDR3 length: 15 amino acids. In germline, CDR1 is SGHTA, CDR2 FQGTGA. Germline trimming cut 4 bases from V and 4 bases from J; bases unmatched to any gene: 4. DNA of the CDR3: TGTGCCAGCAGCTCAGGACTAGCGGCATACAATGAGCAGTTCTTC. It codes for CASSSGLAAYNEQFF.

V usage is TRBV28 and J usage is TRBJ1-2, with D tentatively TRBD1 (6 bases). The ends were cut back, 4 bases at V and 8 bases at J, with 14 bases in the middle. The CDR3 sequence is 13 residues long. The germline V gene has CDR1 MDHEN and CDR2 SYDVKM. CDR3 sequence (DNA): TGTGCCAGCAGTTCCCACAGGGAGGGCGGCTACACCTTC. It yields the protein CASSSHREGGYTF.

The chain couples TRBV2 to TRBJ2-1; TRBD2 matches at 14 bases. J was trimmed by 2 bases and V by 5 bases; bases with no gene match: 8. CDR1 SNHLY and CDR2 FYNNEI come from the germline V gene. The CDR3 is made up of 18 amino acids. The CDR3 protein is CASSYYGTSGGTYNEQFF. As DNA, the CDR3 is TGTGCCAGCAGTTACTACGGGACTAGCGGGGGTACCTACAATGAGCAGTTCTTC.